This T cell receptor (beta chain) is from a study of T cell changes during pregnancy in multiple sclerosis. The length of the CDR3 is 14 residues. The J segment lost 4 bases and the V segment lost 3 bases, leaving 2 bases of the junction unmatched. The V gene's germline CDR1 is SEHNR and CDR2 FQNEAQ (reference sequence). This table comes from immunoSEQ multiplex PCR, and its TCRdb copy is limited to in-frame clones, with some not included. The profile shows 70,000 to 80,000 clones, about 89% of them singletons. V gene TRBV7-9 combines with J gene TRBJ2-1, with 8 nucleotides matching TRBD2. This TCR came from a female donor with multiple sclerosis, enrolled in a pregnancy study. Sequencing was performed on CD4+ T cells from peripheral blood mononuclear cells, taken before pregnancy. This chain's CDR3 is CASSFAGGYNEQFF. The CDR3 DNA follows: TGTGCCAGCAGCTTTGCGGGAGGATACAATGAGCAGTTCTTC.